These 9 T cell receptor beta chains came from one sample sequenced in a study of shared clonotypes between healthy human individuals. As defined, naive CD8 cells were CD45RO-negative and positively selected for CCR7, with terminally differentiated effector memory CD45RA+ cells excluded. The protocol was immunoSEQ multiplex PCR, while the TCRdb copy is restricted to in-frame clones and leaves out a portion. Among some 630,000 clones, approximately 96% were seen once, and the ten largest hold less than 0.13%. What was sequenced was naive CD8+ T cells sorted from blood. Every receptor here comes from a woman aged 30 to 39 in good health.

The genes are TRBV27 and TRBJ2-3; TRBD2 matches 11 bases. V was pared by 7 bases and J by 4 bases, with 10 bases of the junction left unmatched. Germline V CDR1 and CDR2: MNHEY, SMNVEV (reference sequence). This CDR3 has 16 amino acids. The CDR3 loop is CASTPLSGRAPDTQYF. DNA of the CDR3: TGTGCCAGCACCCCCCTTAGCGGGAGGGCGCCAGATACGCAGTATTTT.

V gene TRBV28 combines with J gene TRBJ2-7; D uncertain. The ends were cut back, 1 base at V and 3 bases at J, with 7 bases in the middle. Germline V gene sequence: CDR1 MDHEN, CDR2 SYDVKM. The CDR3 is 13 residues long. The CDR3 region has the DNA TGTGCCAGCAGTTTATCTAGAAACTACGAGCAGTACTTC. It translates to CASSLSRNYEQYF.

CDR3 amino acids: CASSYSAGPYEAFF. DNA for the CDR3: TGTGCCAGCAGTTACTCAGCGGGGCCCTATGAAGCTTTCTTT. V is TRBV6-5 and J is TRBJ1-1; D perhaps matches TRBD1 (5 bases). The CDR3 has 14 residues. V lost 0 bases, J lost 7 bases, and 12 bases lay in between. Germline V gene lookup returns CDR1 MNHEY and CDR2 SVGAGI.

V usage is TRBV2 and J usage is TRBJ2-1; D is possibly TRBD2 (5 bases). Germline CDR1 and CDR2: SNHLY and FYNNEI. V lost 6 bases, J lost 3 bases, and 15 bases lay in between. This CDR3 has 15 amino acids. The CDR3 loop reads CASSATRRGYNEQFF. The CDR3 nucleotides are TGTGCCAGCAGCGCCACTAGAAGAGGCTACAATGAGCAGTTCTTC.

J is TRBJ1-2 and V is TRBV29-1; 8 bases fit TRBD1. V lost 7 bases and J lost 3; bases outside the gene matches: 7. Germline V gene data show CDR1 as SQVTM and CDR2 as ANQGSEA. The CDR3 spans 13 residues. DNA of the CDR3: TGCAGCGCAGCGACAGGGGATGACTATGGCTACACCTTC. Amino acid sequence: CSAATGDDYGYTF. Using reference TRBV29-1 and TRBJ1-2 for the parts outside the CDR3, the full variable domain is SAVISQKPSRDICQRGTSLTIQCQVDSQVTMMFWYRQQPGQSLTLIATANQGSEATYESGFVIDKFPISRPNLTFSTLTVSNMSPEDSSIYLCSAATGDDYGYTFGSGTRLTVV.

This chain connects TRBV2 to TRBJ2-2, with D perhaps given as TRBD1 or TRBD2 (7 bases each). Trimming pared 10 bases from V and 7 bases from J, leaving 22 bases between. The CDR3 is 15 residues long. Germline V gives CDR1 SNHLY, CDR2 FYNNEI. The CDR3 region is CATGRGAGQLGELFF. For the CDR3, the DNA is TGTGCCACCGGAAGGGGAGCGGGACAGCTCGGGGAGCTGTTTTTT. The full variable domain, with the rest looked up from reference TRBV2 and TRBJ2-2, is EPEVTQTPSHQVTQMGQEVILRCVPISNHLYFYWYRQILGQKVEFLVSFYNNEISEKSEIFDDQFSVERPDGSNFTLKIRSTKLEDSAMYFCATGRGAGQLGELFFGEGSRLTVL.

This chain uses TRBV9 with TRBJ2-1; TRBD2 matches at 12 bases. The V gene end was trimmed by 4 bases and the J gene end by 4 bases; junction bases not matched to a gene: 15. The CDR3 covers 19 residues. The V gene's germline CDR1 is SGDLS and CDR2 YYNGEE. In DNA form, the CDR3 reads TGTGCCAGCAGCCAAAGTAAAGGGACTAGCGGGCCCTATTACAATGAGCAGTTCTTC. Residues: CASSQSKGTSGPYYNEQFF.

The V and J genes are TRBV28 and TRBJ2-7; maybe TRBD1 (6 bases). The CDR3 contains 12 residues. The V end was cut by 6 bases, the J end by 4 bases, with 10 bases between. Germline values: CDR1 MDHEN, CDR2 SYDVKM. CDR3 DNA sequence: TGTGCCAGCAGAACAGGGTGGTACGAGCAGTACTTC. Translation gives CASRTGWYEQYF.

V gene TRBV27 combines with J gene TRBJ2-5; no reliable D call. The DNA end is a closer match to TRBJ2-7, so the J assignment may be wrong. Germline CDR1 MNHEY, CDR2 SMNVEV (reference sequence). The CDR3 length is 13 residues. The CDR3 nucleotides read TGTGCCAGCAGTTTATTTCCCGGAGACGAGCAGTACTTC. It yields the protein CASSLFPGDEQYF.